This T cell receptor (beta chain) originates from a study of OX40 agonist ivuxolimab in advanced cancers. Study-level information: Patients received ivuxolimab, an agonistic anti-OX40 (CD134) antibody. Partial responses, seen in three patients, involved one hepatocellular carcinoma and two cutaneous melanomas. Overall study findings and caveats: Clonal expansion among partial responders at 0.1-3.0 mg/kg ranked near the lowest. Expanded clones tended on average to be more numerous among CD8+ T cells than CD4+.

Trimming stripped 4 bases from V and 4 bases from J, with 11 bases between. This CDR3 comprises 14 residues. The V gene's germline CDR1 is SGHRS and CDR2 YFSETQ. On this clone: What it binds is unknown.

TCRdb keeps only in-frame clones here, not all; method: immunoSEQ multiplex PCR. The sample has approximately 70,000 clones, over 65% seen once. The chain carries TRBV5-1 and TRBJ2-2; D is perhaps TRBD1 (6 bases). The specimen comprised CD4+ or CD8+ T cells sorted from blood, sampled in a trial of the OX40 agonist ivuxolimab. This clonotype originated in an adult with an advanced solid tumor such as melanoma, head and neck, liver or kidney cancer. The CDR3, as DNA: TGCGCCAGCAGCGTCCCGGACAGCACCGGGGAGCTGTTTTTT. It codes for CASSVPDSTGELFF.